This TCR beta chain originates from a study of blood T cell repertoires in COVID-19. Study-level background: Acute-phase and convalescent COVID-19 samples originated in the United States, Italy and Spain.

In the case of this clone: Other DNA variants within this sample encode the same CDR3.

TCRdb's table, derived via immunoSEQ multiplex PCR, lists solely in-frame clones and lacks some. The sample has 130,000 or so clones, about 86% seen once. The ends were cut back, 4 bases at V and 1 base at J, with 10 bases in the middle. The CDR3 totals 14 residues. Germline CDR1 MGHDK, CDR2 SYGVNS. The rearrangement joins TRBV25-1 to TRBJ1-2; D remains ambiguous. Sequenced: peripheral blood. This receptor was identified in an older woman with acute or convalescent COVID-19. This chain's CDR3 is CASSAGGDNYGYTF. CDR3 in DNA: TGTGCCAGCAGTGCGGGCGGGGATAACTATGGCTACACCTTC.